A selection of T cell receptor beta chains follows, all from one sample in a study of cytomegalovirus exposure and HLA in healthy donors. Some clones are missing from TCRdb's copy, which holds only in-frame ones; the method was immunoSEQ multiplex PCR. The sample contains about 220,000 clones, around four fifths of which appear only once. Sequences were obtained from PBMCs. The origin of the receptors is a boy aged 2-15 years in good health and CMV-seronegative. CDR3s include the opening cysteine and the closing phenylalanine or tryptophan. The order of the fields is D gene, clone size, V gene, J gene, CDR3 DNA, CDR3 protein. A D gene is named only where the DNA matches it firmly. Clone sizes are given selectively: once, few, many, or a class where the clone is expanded.

D: -
size: -
V: TRBV5-1
J: TRBJ2-7
DNA: TGCGCCAGCAGCTTCGCCGGGACAAAATCCTACGAGCAGTACTTC
CDR3: CASSFAGTKSYEQYF

D: -
size: -
V: TRBV6-6
J: TRBJ2-5
DNA: TGTGCCAGCAGTTATTCTCAAGAGACCCAGTACTTC
CDR3: CASSYSQETQYF

D: -
size: -
V: TRBV7-9
J: TRBJ2-7
DNA: TGTGCCAGCAGCTTAGATGCAGGGGTCTACGAGCAGTACTTC
CDR3: CASSLDAGVYEQYF

D: -
size: -
V: TRBV6-1
J: TRBJ2-3
DNA: TGTGCCAGCAGTAATGCCGGGACTAGCACAGATACGCAGTATTTT
CDR3: CASSNAGTSTDTQYF

D: -
size: -
V: TRBV6-7
J: TRBJ1-2
DNA: TGTGCCCACTCCGGGACACCCTTCTATGGCTACACCTTC
CDR3: CAHSGTPFYGYTF

D: -
size: -
V: TRBV6-6
J: TRBJ1-2
DNA: TGTGCCAGCAGTTACGAAGGGGATGGCTACACCTTC
CDR3: CASSYEGDGYTF

D: TRBD2
size: -
V: TRBV2
J: TRBJ2-3
DNA: TGTGCCAGCAGTGATAGGGGACTAGCGGTCACAGATACGCAGTATTTT
CDR3: CASSDRGLAVTDTQYF

D: -
size: -
V: TRBV2
J: TRBJ1-5
DNA: TGTGCCAGCAAAGACAGTAATAATCAGCCCCAGCATTTT
CDR3: CASKDSNNQPQHF

D: -
size: -
V: TRBV6-6
J: TRBJ1-2
DNA: TGTGCCAGCAGTTACACGGGAGGGCAAGATGGCTACACCTTC
CDR3: CASSYTGGQDGYTF

D: TRBD2
size: -
V: TRBV7-2
J: TRBJ2-7
DNA: TGTGCCAGCAGCTCGACGGGGGGGGCGCAGGCCGAGCAGTACTTC
CDR3: CASSSTGGAQAEQYF

D: -
size: -
V: TRBV25-1
J: TRBJ2-1
DNA: TGTGCCAGCAGTGACCTCAATGAGCAGTTCTTC
CDR3: CASSDLNEQFF

D: -
size: -
V: TRBV5-1
J: TRBJ2-5
DNA: TGCGCCAGCAGCTTGGGGGGTGCAGGGGTAGAGACCCAGTACTTC
CDR3: CASSLGGAGVETQYF

D: -
size: -
V: TRBV19
J: TRBJ1-1
DNA: TGTGCCAGTTGGGGGGTCGGTCTCGCTGAAGCTTTCTTT
CDR3: CASWGVGLAEAFF

D: -
size: -
V: TRBV7-9
J: TRBJ2-1
DNA: TGTGCCAGCAGCCCCCCGGGACTTCGTAATGAGCAGTTCTTC
CDR3: CASSPPGLRNEQFF

D: -
size: -
V: TRBV29-1
J: TRBJ1-1
DNA: TGCAGCGTTGTGGGACTCCTGAACACTGAAGCTTTCTTT
CDR3: CSVVGLLNTEAFF

D: -
size: -
V: TRBV7-9
J: TRBJ2-1
DNA: TGTGCCAGCAGCTTGGGGCTCGACAATGAGCAGTTCTTC
CDR3: CASSLGLDNEQFF

D: TRBD1
size: -
V: TRBV14
J: TRBJ2-7
DNA: TGTGCCAGCAGCCTGGGACAGGGCAGGAAGTACTTC
CDR3: CASSLGQGRKYF

D: TRBD1
size: -
V: TRBV5-4
J: TRBJ2-5
DNA: TGTGCCAGCATTCCCAGGGGGCGAGAAAAGGAGACCCAGTACTTC
CDR3: CASIPRGREKETQYF

D: TRBD1
size: -
V: TRBV9
J: TRBJ2-7
DNA: TGTGCCAGCAGCGTAAATAGACAGGGTGGCCCCTACGAGCAGTACTTC
CDR3: CASSVNRQGGPYEQYF

D: TRBD1
size: -
V: TRBV7-9
J: TRBJ1-5
DNA: TGTGCCAGCAGCCTCGACAGGGTCGGCAGCAATCAGCCCCAGCATTTT
CDR3: CASSLDRVGSNQPQHF

D: -
size: -
V: TRBV19
J: TRBJ1-5
DNA: TGTGCCAGTCAAGAGACAGGATTCAATCAGCCCCAGCATTTT
CDR3: CASQETGFNQPQHF

D: TRBD2
size: -
V: TRBV5-1
J: TRBJ2-1
DNA: TGCGCCAGCAGCACGGGACTAGCGGGAGTGGGGGAGCAGTTCTTC
CDR3: CASSTGLAGVGEQFF

D: TRBD1
size: -
V: TRBV10-3
J: TRBJ1-3
DNA: TGTGCCATCAGTGGGAACAGGGGGCCTACTGGAAACACCATATATTTT
CDR3: CAISGNRGPTGNTIYF

D: -
size: -
V: TRBV27
J: TRBJ2-7
DNA: TGTGCCAGCAGTTTATCTTTCGGGACACCTAATTACGAGCAGTACTTC
CDR3: CASSLSFGTPNYEQYF

D: -
size: few
V: TRBV27
J: TRBJ1-5
DNA: TGTGCCAGCAGCTCTCTCGGTCAGCCCCAGCATTTT
CDR3: CASSSLGQPQHF

D: -
size: -
V: TRBV25-1
J: TRBJ1-5
DNA: TGTGCCAGCAAGTACTGCAAGCAGCCCCAGCATTTT
CDR3: CASKYCKQPQHF

D: -
size: -
V: TRBV7-2
J: TRBJ2-7
DNA: TGTGCCAGCAGCTTAGGGGGCGCAACCTACGAGCAGTACTTC
CDR3: CASSLGGATYEQYF

D: -
size: -
V: TRBV4-1
J: TRBJ2-5
DNA: TGCGCCAGCAGCCTTTCTGGCAGCGATTTAGAGACCCAGTACTTC
CDR3: CASSLSGSDLETQYF

D: TRBD1
size: -
V: TRBV7-9
J: TRBJ2-7
DNA: TGTGCCAGCAGCCTAGCCGGGACAGTGCACGAGCAGTACTTC
CDR3: CASSLAGTVHEQYF

D: -
size: -
V: TRBV4-1
J: TRBJ2-7
DNA: TGCGCCAGCAGCCAAGATCCCGCTAGCTCCTACGAGCAGTACTTC
CDR3: CASSQDPASSYEQYF

D: TRBD2
size: -
V: TRBV19
J: TRBJ2-7
DNA: TGTGCCAGTAGTATAGCGGGGGGTTCCTACGAGCAGTACTTC
CDR3: CASSIAGGSYEQYF

D: TRBD2
size: -
V: TRBV6-1
J: TRBJ2-7
DNA: TGTGCCAGCCCGCGGGAGGGCCGGGTGAACGAGCAGTACTTC
CDR3: CASPREGRVNEQYF

D: -
size: -
V: TRBV27
J: TRBJ1-6
DNA: TGTGCCAGCAGTTTTGGACAGTTACTAAATTCACCCCTCCACTTT
CDR3: CASSFGQLLNSPLHF

D: TRBD2
size: -
V: TRBV30
J: TRBJ2-5
DNA: TGTGCCTGGAGTGTACTAGCGGAAGAGACCCAGTACTTC
CDR3: CAWSVLAEETQYF

D: -
size: once
V: TRBV7-2
J: TRBJ2-7
DNA: TGTGCCAGCAGCTTAATCGGTGGGGCAGGGGAATTCGAGCAGTACTTC
CDR3: CASSLIGGAGEFEQYF

D: TRBD1
size: -
V: TRBV7-9
J: TRBJ2-2
DNA: TGTTCCAGCAGCCTCTCCGTTCCCGGGACAGGGACCGGGGAGCTGTTTTTT
CDR3: CSSSLSVPGTGTGELFF

D: TRBD1
size: -
V: TRBV6-1
J: TRBJ1-2
DNA: TGTGCCAGCAGTGCGACAGGGCATGGCTACACCTTC
CDR3: CASSATGHGYTF

D: -
size: -
V: TRBV2
J: TRBJ1-3
DNA: TGTGCCAGCAGTGGAGGAACGAGCTCTGGAAACACCATATATTTT
CDR3: CASSGGTSSGNTIYF

D: -
size: once
V: TRBV7-6
J: TRBJ2-3
DNA: TGTGCCAGCAGCCTCCCAGTGTACAGCCTCATTAACACAGATACGCAGTATTTT
CDR3: CASSLPVYSLINTDTQYF

D: -
size: -
V: TRBV6-4
J: TRBJ2-1
DNA: TGTGCCAGCAGTGACTCAACGGTTAGCTCCTACAATGAGCAGTTCTTC
CDR3: CASSDSTVSSYNEQFF

D: -
size: -
V: TRBV15
J: TRBJ2-1
DNA: TGTGCCACCAGCAGCTCCAGGGGAGATGAGCAGTTCTTC
CDR3: CATSSSRGDEQFF

D: TRBD2
size: -
V: TRBV6-5
J: TRBJ2-1
DNA: TGTGCCAGCAGCCGACCAGCGGGAGGACCCAATGAGCAGTTCTTC
CDR3: CASSRPAGGPNEQFF

D: -
size: -
V: TRBV19
J: TRBJ2-3
DNA: TGTGCCAGTAGTATGTCCCGGGACACAGATACGCAGTATTTT
CDR3: CASSMSRDTDTQYF

D: -
size: -
V: TRBV5-4
J: TRBJ1-2
DNA: TGTGCCAGCAGCTTATGGGGAGACTATGGCTACACCTTC
CDR3: CASSLWGDYGYTF

D: -
size: -
V: TRBV30
J: TRBJ1-4
DNA: TGTGCCTGGAGTGTAGGCGCGGGGGAAAACGAAAAACTGTTTTTT
CDR3: CAWSVGAGENEKLFF

D: TRBD1
size: -
V: TRBV29-1
J: TRBJ2-2
DNA: TGCAGCGTTACCGGGACAGGGGAACGGGCCGGGGAGCTGTTTTTT
CDR3: CSVTGTGERAGELFF

D: TRBD1
size: -
V: TRBV4-2
J: TRBJ1-1
DNA: TGTGCCAGCAGCCAATACAGGGGGGTCAACACTGAAGCTTTCTTT
CDR3: CASSQYRGVNTEAFF

D: -
size: -
V: TRBV14
J: TRBJ2-7
DNA: TGTGCCAGCAGCCAAGTCGGGGGGCCCTACGAGCAGTACTTC
CDR3: CASSQVGGPYEQYF

D: TRBD2
size: -
V: TRBV5-1
J: TRBJ2-3
DNA: TGCGCCAGCAGCTTGGTCGGCGGGGGGTTGGGAGATACGCAGTATTTT
CDR3: CASSLVGGGLGDTQYF

D: -
size: -
V: TRBV5-6
J: TRBJ2-6
DNA: TGTGCCAGCACTCCTGGATGGGGCAACTCTGGGGCCAACGTCCTGACTTTC
CDR3: CASTPGWGNSGANVLTF